The 17 T cell receptor beta chains given below trace back to one sample, sequenced in a study of shared clonotypes between healthy human individuals. Measured with immunoSEQ multiplex PCR; TCRdb has only the in-frame clones, and not every one. The sample lists 2.3 million or so clones, roughly 93% seen once, with about 0.41% in the top ten. The sample comprised naive CD4+ T cells from PBMCs. Sample subset: CD45RA+ positively selected. All receptors derive from a young man in good health. Some clones in this sample may be carry-over from other donors' samples.

The chain links TRBV5-4 to TRBJ1-2, with a possible D match to TRBD1 (5 bases). Germline assignment: CDR1 SGHNT and CDR2 YYREEE (reference sequence). V dropped 9 bases and J dropped 11 bases, with 17 bases sitting between them. This CDR3 has 11 residues. CDR3 coding DNA: TGTGCCACTACGGACAAGACGAGTTACACCTTC. This translates into CATTDKTSYTF.

The V and J genes are TRBV4-3 and TRBJ2-4; 7 positions match TRBD1. V trimming: 3 bases; J trimming: 1 base; junction bases outside the gene matches: 6. Per germline, CDR1 LGHNA and CDR2 YSLEER. The length of the CDR3 is 16 residues. The CDR3 spells CASSHTGALAKNIQYF. In DNA form, the CDR3 reads TGCGCCAGCAGCCATACAGGGGCCCTGGCCAAAAACATTCAGTACTTC.

The chain recombines TRBV7-2 with TRBJ1-1; D remains ambiguous. The V gene's germline CDR1 is SGHTA and CDR2 FQGNSA. Trimming shortened V by 5 bases and J by 5 bases, and 27 bases separated the two germline ends. The CDR3 contains 18 residues. The CDR3 DNA reads TGTGCCAGCAGCGGGCCGTCCCCAACTTCCAGGTGGAGTACTGAAGCTTTCTTT. Its protein is CASSGPSPTSRWSTEAFF.

The rearrangement uses TRBV10-3 and TRBJ2-6; D is perhaps TRBD2 (6 bases). Germline V gives CDR1 ENHRY, CDR2 SYGVKD. Trimming pared 10 bases from V and 12 bases from J, leaving 22 bases between. CDR3 length equals 14 residues. For the CDR3, the DNA is TGTGCCACTGAACGGGAGTGGGGACCTCCCGTCCTGACTTTC. This gives the protein CATEREWGPPVLTF.

The rearrangement joins TRBV23-1 to TRBJ2-7; TRBD1 agrees at 9 bases. TRBV23-1 is sorted into the ORF group, with uncertain function. This CDR3 is built from 15 residues. V lost 4 bases, J lost 5 bases, and 9 bases stayed unmatched. DNA for the CDR3: TGCGCCAGCAGTCCGCCGGGACAGGGTAGGAACGAGCAGTACTTC. This encodes CASSPPGQGRNEQYF.

The chain links TRBV14 to TRBJ2-1, with TRBD2 matching over 10 bases. There are 16 residues in the CDR3. V shed 3 bases and J 3 bases; nucleotides not matched to a gene: 5. Looked up from germline, CDR1 is SGHDN and CDR2 is FVKESK. This chain's CDR3 is CASSHLAGDFYNEQFF. CDR3 nucleotides: TGTGCCAGCAGCCATCTAGCGGGAGACTTCTACAATGAGCAGTTCTTC.

This clone has more than one count but fewer than ten. The V gene is TRBV5-4, the J gene TRBJ1-1, with TRBD1 as a possible D gene (5 bases). Per germline, CDR1 SGHNT and CDR2 YYREEE (reference sequence). This CDR3 has 13 amino acids. V lost 3 bases and J lost 2, with 8 bases in between. The CDR3 loop is CASSSDSNTEAFF. The CDR3 coding sequence is TGTGCCAGCAGCTCAGACAGCAACACTGAAGCTTTCTTT.

CDR3 amino acids: CASSTAGGRVSEQYF. Here the CDR3 DNA reads TGCGCCAGCAGCACAGCGGGCGGGAGGGTGTCCGAGCAGTACTTC. The rearrangement links TRBV5-1 to TRBJ2-7; the match to TRBD2 covers 9 bases. CDR1 and CDR2 (germline): SGHRS, YFSETQ. The CDR3 runs to 15 residues. The V and J ends lost 4 bases and 6 bases, in that order; junction bases with no gene match: 11.

This sequence joins TRBV11-1 and TRBJ2-3; D gene uncertain. From germline, CDR1 is SGHAT and CDR2 FQDESV (reference sequence). This CDR3 has 13 amino acids. V lost 1 base to trimming and J lost 6 bases, with 8 bases between them. CDR3 nucleotides: TGTGCCAGCAGCTTAGGCGGAACCGATACGCAGTATTTT. Its translation: CASSLGGTDTQYF.

This sequence joins TRBV28 and TRBJ1-5, with a possible D match to TRBD1 (6 bases). Trimming took 5 bases from V and 1 from J, leaving 12 bases between them. The CDR3 consists of 15 residues. The V gene's germline CDR1 is MDHEN and CDR2 SYDVKM. CDR3 residues: CASSSGGQSNQPQHF. The DNA of the CDR3 is TGTGCCAGCAGTAGTGGGGGACAAAGCAATCAGCCCCAGCATTTT.

This chain connects TRBV28 to TRBJ1-2; tentative D call: TRBD1 (5 bases). CDR3 length: 14 residues. Germline loops: CDR1 MDHEN, CDR2 SYDVKM. The ends were cut back, 6 bases at V and 5 bases at J, with 16 bases in the middle. The CDR3 DNA sequence: TGTGCCAGCAGAAACGTTGGGGGATTATATGGCTACACCTTC. Its translation is CASRNVGGLYGYTF.

This clone was picked up one time. V usage is TRBV9 and J usage is TRBJ1-3; D not certain. The CDR3 spans 15 residues. V lost 0 bases and J 0 bases, leaving 7 bases between the germline ends. Germline CDR1 SGDLS, CDR2 YYNGEE. The CDR3 region has the DNA TGTGCCAGCAGCGTAGTTGACAACTCTGGAAACACCATATATTTT. This sequence encodes CASSVVDNSGNTIYF.

The CDR3 DNA sequence: TGTGCCAGCAGTGAAGAGAGAGTGAGAAACACCGGGGAGCTGTTTTTT. This encodes CASSEERVRNTGELFF. The chain links TRBV2 to TRBJ2-2; D is unresolved. Germline-derived CDR1 and CDR2 are SNHLY and FYNNEI. The CDR3 runs to 16 residues. V gave up 1 base and J gave up 2 bases, with 11 bases separating them.

This clone was recorded only once. This sequence joins TRBV10-1 and TRBJ2-6, with 11 positions matching TRBD1. Germline CDR1 reads WNHNN; CDR2 reads SYGVQD (reference sequence). V gave up 9 bases and J gave up 1 base; unmatched junction bases: 2. The CDR3 totals 15 residues. DNA for the CDR3: TGCGCCAGTAGGGACAGGGGGTCTGGGGCCAACGTCCTGACTTTC. Translating it yields CASRDRGSGANVLTF.

The chain joins TRBV9 to TRBJ2-5; D remains unclear. This CDR3 is built from 14 residues. Germline V lookup: CDR1 SGDLS, CDR2 YYNGEE. Trimming shortened V by 0 bases and J by 1 base, and 7 bases separated the two germline ends. The CDR3 reads CASSVDGFQETQYF. The DNA of the CDR3 is TGTGCCAGCAGCGTAGATGGCTTCCAAGAGACCCAGTACTTC.

The chain recombines TRBV28 with TRBJ1-4; unclear D gene. V lost 3 bases and J lost 2, with 10 bases in between. The CDR3 spans 15 residues. Per germline, CDR1 MDHEN and CDR2 SYDVKM. CDR3 protein: CASSFMHFTNEKLFF. As DNA, the CDR3 is TGTGCCAGCAGTTTTATGCATTTTACTAATGAAAAACTGTTTTTT.

The V call is TRBV4-3, the J call TRBJ2-5, with D perhaps given as TRBD1 or TRBD2 (5 bases each). The CDR3 runs to 13 residues. CDR1 is LGHNA, CDR2 YSLEER, per germline. V was clipped by 1 base and J by 5 bases, with 8 bases between them. The CDR3 nucleotides read TGCGCCAGCAGCCAAGTCGGGGCTGAGACCCAGTACTTC. Translation: CASSQVGAETQYF.